This TCR beta chain was recovered during a study of HIV-infected patients and healthy controls. The repertoire came from unfractionated whole blood and reflected all unsorted peripheral T cells. V lost 2 bases and J 1 base, leaving 12 bases between the germline ends. The germline gives CDR1 SGHTA, CDR2 FQGNSA. The CDR3 consists of 15 residues. Many counts were recorded for this clonotype. cDNA was made from approximately 0.55 ug RNA using alpha and beta constant primers. Using multiplexing indices, alpha and beta chain libraries were generated apart by chain-specific third strand synthesis. Each CDR3 protein gets one entry after TCRdb re-called the 5' RACE reads with MiXCR. This table has some 10,000 distinct CDR3 sequences, 7.3% appearing once.

This receptor was taken from an adult with HIV infection. Sequencing used blood, obtained before antiretroviral therapy. The chain links TRBV7-2 to TRBJ2-7; D gene uncertain. In DNA form, the CDR3 reads TGTGCCAGCAGCTTATGGGCCCAACGATCCTACGAGCAGTACTTC. Its protein is CASSLWAQRSYEQYF. The complete variable domain, with remaining parts taken from reference TRBV7-2 and TRBJ2-7, reads GAGVSQSPSNKVTEKGKDVELRCDPISGHTALYWYRQSLGQGLEFLIYFQGNSAPDKSGLPSDRFSAERTGGSVSTLTIQRTQQEDSAVYLCASSLWAQRSYEQYFGPGTRLTVT.